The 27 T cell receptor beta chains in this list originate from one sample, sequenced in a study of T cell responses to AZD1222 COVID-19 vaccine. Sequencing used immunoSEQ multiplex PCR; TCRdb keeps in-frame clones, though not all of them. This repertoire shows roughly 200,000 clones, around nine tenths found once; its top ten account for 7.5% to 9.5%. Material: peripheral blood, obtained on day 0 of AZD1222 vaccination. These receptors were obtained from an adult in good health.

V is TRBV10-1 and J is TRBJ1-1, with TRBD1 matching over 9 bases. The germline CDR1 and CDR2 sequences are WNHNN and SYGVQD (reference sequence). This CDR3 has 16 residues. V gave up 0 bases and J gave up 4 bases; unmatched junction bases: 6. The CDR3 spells CASSESKTGGSTEAFF. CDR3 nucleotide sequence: TGCGCCAGCAGTGAGTCCAAAACAGGGGGCTCCACTGAAGCTTTCTTT.

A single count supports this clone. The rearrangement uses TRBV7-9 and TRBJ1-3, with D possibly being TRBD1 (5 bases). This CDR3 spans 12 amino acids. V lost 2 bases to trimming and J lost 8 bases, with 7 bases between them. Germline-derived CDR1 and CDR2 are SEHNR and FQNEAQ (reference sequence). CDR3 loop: CASSLTTDTIYF. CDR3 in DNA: TGTGCCAGCAGCTTAACGACAGACACCATATATTTT.

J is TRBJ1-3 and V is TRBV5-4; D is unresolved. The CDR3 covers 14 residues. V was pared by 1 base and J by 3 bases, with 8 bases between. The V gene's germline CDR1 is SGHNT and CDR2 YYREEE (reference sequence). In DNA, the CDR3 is TGTGCCAGCAGCTTGCCGGGGTATGGAAACACCATATATTTT. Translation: CASSLPGYGNTIYF.

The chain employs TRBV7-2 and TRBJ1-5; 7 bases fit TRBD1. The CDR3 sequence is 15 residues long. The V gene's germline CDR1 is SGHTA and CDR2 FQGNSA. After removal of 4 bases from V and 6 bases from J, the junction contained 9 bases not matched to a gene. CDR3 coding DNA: TGTGCCAGCAGCTATCGACAGGGTGATCGTCAGCCCCAGCATTTT. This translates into CASSYRQGDRQPQHF.

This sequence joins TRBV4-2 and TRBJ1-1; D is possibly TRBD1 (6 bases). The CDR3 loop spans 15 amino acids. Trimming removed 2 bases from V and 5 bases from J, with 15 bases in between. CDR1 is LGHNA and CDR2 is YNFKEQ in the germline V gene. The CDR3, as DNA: TGTGCCAGCAGCCAACGTGGTGGGGGCGTGACTGAAGCTTTCTTT. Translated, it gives CASSQRGGGVTEAFF.

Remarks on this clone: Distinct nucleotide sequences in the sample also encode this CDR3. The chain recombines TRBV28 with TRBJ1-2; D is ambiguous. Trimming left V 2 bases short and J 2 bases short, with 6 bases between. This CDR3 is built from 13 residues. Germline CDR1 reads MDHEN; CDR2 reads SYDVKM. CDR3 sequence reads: CASSLSTNYGYTF. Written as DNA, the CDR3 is TGTGCCAGCAGTTTAAGTACAAACTATGGCTACACCTTC.

The CDR3 loop is CASSPGRTIWEANVLTF. Here the CDR3 DNA reads TGTGCCAGCAGCCCGGGACGGACTATCTGGGAGGCCAACGTCCTGACTTTC. This rearrangement joins TRBV5-6 to TRBJ2-6; weak D call: TRBD2 (6 bases). Between the trimmed V and J ends, which lost 4 bases and 6 bases, there was a span of 20 bases. Germline CDR1 reads SGHDT; CDR2 reads YYEEEE. This CDR3 has 17 residues.

As DNA, the CDR3 is TGTGCCAGTAGTATGGACAGGGTTGGGAATCAGCCCCAGCATTTT. Its protein is CASSMDRVGNQPQHF. The V gene is TRBV19, the J gene TRBJ1-5; 8 bases line up with TRBD1. The CDR3 totals 15 residues. Per the germline V gene, CDR1 is LNHDA and CDR2 is SQIVND (reference sequence). The trim removed 3 bases at V and 4 bases at J, leaving 5 bases unmatched. The entire variable domain, with the rest obtained from reference TRBV19 and TRBJ1-5, is as follows: DGGITQSPKYLFRKEGQNVTLSCEQNLNHDAMYWYRQDPGQGLRLIYYSQIVNDFQKGDIAEGYSVSREKKESFPLTVTSAQKNPTAFYLCASSMDRVGNQPQHFGDGTRLSIL.

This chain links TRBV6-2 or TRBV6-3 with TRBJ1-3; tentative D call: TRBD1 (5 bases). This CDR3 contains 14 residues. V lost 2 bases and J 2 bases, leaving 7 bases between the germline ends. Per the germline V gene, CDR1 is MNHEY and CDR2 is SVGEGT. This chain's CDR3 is CASSYGTAGNTIYF. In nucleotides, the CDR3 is TGTGCCAGCAGTTACGGGACGGCTGGAAACACCATATATTTT.

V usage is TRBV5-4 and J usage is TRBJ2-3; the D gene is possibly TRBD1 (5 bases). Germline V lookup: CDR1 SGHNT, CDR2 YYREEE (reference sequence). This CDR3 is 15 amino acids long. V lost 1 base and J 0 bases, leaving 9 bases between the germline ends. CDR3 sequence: CASSLSGPSTDTQYF. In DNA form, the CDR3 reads TGTGCCAGCAGCTTGTCAGGGCCTAGCACAGATACGCAGTATTTT.

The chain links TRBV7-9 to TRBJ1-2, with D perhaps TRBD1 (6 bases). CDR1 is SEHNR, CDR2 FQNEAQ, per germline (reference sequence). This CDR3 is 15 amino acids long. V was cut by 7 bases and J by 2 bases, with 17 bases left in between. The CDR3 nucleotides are TGTGCCAGCATACCTGAAGACAGGTGGAACTATGGCTACACCTTC. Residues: CASIPEDRWNYGYTF.

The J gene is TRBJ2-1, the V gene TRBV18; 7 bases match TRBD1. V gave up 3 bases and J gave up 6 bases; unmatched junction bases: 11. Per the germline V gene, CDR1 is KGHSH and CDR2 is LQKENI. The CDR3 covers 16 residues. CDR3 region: CASSPRAGGLGNEQFF. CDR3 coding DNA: TGTGCCAGCTCACCCCGGGCAGGGGGATTGGGCAATGAGCAGTTCTTC.

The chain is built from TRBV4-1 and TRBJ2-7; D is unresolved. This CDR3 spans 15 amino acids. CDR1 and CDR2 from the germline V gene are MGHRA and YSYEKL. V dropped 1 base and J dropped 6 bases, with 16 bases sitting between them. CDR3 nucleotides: TGCGCCAGCAGCCAAGGGGTCCTCCCGGCCTCCGAGCAGTACTTC. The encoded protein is CASSQGVLPASEQYF.

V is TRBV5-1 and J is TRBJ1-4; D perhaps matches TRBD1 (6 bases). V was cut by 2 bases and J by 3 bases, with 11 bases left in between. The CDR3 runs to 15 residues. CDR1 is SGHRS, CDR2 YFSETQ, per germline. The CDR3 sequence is CASSFRGAANEKLFF. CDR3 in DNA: TGCGCCAGCAGCTTTCGGGGGGCAGCTAATGAAAAACTGTTTTTT.

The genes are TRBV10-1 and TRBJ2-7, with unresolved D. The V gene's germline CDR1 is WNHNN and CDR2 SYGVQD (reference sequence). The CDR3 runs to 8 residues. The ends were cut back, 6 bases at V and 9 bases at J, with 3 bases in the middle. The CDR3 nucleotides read TGCGCCAGCAGGGCGCAGTACTTC. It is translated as CASRAQYF.

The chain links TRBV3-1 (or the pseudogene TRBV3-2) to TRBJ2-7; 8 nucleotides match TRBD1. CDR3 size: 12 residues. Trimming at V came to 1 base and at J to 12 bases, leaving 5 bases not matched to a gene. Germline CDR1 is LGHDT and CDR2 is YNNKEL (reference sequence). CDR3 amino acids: CASSQVDRGLYF. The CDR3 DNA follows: TGTGCCAGCAGCCAAGTCGACAGGGGTCTGTACTTC.

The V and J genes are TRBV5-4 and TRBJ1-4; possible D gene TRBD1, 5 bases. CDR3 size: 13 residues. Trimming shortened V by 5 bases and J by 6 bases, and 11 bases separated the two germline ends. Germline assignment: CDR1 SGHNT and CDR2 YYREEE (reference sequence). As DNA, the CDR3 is TGTGCCAGCAGGGGAAGAGGGGATGAAAAACTGTTTTTT. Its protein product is CASRGRGDEKLFF.

CDR3 DNA sequence: TGTGCCAGCAGAATGGGGGCGCGGTTAGAGACCCAGTACTTC. Protein product: CASRMGARLETQYF. The chain combines TRBV5-6 with TRBJ2-5; the D gene is possibly TRBD1 (6 bases). The CDR3 loop spans 14 amino acids. Germline-derived CDR1 and CDR2 are SGHDT and YYEEEE. V lost 5 bases, J lost 4 bases, and 15 bases lay in between.

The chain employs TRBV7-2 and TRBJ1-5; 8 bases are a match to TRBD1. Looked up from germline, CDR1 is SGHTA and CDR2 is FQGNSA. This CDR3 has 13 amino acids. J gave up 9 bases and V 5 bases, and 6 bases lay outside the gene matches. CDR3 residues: CASSPDREGPQHF. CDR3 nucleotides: TGTGCCAGCAGCCCGGACAGGGAGGGGCCCCAGCATTTT.

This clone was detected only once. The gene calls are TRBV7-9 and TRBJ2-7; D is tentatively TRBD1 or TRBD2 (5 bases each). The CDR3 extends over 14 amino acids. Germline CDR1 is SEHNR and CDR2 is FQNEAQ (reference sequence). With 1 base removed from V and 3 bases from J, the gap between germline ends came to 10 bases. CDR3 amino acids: CASSLGGAGYEQYF. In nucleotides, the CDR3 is TGTGCCAGCAGCTTAGGAGGGGCCGGCTACGAGCAGTACTTC.

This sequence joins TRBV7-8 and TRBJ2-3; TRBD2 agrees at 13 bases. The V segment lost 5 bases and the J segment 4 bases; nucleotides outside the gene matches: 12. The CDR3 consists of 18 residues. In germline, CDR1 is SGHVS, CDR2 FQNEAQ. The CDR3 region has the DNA TGTGCCAGCAGCCCCTACCGACTAGCGGGGGGTAAGGCAGATACGCAGTATTTT. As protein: CASSPYRLAGGKADTQYF.

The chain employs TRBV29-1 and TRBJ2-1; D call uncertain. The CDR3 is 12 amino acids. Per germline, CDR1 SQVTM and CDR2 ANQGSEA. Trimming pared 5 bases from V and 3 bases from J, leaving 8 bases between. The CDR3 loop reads CSVRSYYNEQFF. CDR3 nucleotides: TGCAGCGTTCGTTCATACTACAATGAGCAGTTCTTC.

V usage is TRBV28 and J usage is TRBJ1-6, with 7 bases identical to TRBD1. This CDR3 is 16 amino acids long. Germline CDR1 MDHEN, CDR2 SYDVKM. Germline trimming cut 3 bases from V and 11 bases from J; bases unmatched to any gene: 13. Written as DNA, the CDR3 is TGTGCCAGCAGTTTTCCCCGGACAGGCTATACTCCACCCCTCCACTTT. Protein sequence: CASSFPRTGYTPPLHF.

CDR3 DNA: TGTGCCAGTAGTATAGCCCGGGGGCCCCAGGAGACCCAGTACTTC. Protein: CASSIARGPQETQYF. The chain is built from TRBV19 and TRBJ2-5; possibly TRBD1 or TRBD2 for D (6 bases each). Per the germline V gene, CDR1 is LNHDA and CDR2 is SQIVND (reference sequence). There are 15 residues in the CDR3. V lost 1 base and J 5 bases, leaving 14 bases between the germline ends.

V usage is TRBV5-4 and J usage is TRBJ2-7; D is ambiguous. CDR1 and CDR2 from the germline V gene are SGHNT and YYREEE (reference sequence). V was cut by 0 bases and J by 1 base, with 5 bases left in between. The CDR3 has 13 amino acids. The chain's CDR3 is CASSLAGSYEQYF. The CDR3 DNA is TGTGCCAGCAGCTTGGCCGGGTCCTACGAGCAGTACTTC.

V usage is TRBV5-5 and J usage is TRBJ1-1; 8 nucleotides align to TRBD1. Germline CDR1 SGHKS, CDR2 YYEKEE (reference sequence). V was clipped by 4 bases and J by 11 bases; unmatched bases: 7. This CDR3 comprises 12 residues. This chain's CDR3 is CASSPLTGVAFF. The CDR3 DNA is TGTGCCAGCAGCCCCCTGACAGGGGTGGCTTTCTTT.

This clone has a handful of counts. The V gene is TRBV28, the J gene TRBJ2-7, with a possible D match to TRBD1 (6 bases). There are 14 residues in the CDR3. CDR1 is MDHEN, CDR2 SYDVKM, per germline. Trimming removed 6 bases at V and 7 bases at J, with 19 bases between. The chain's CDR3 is CASSPPSTGWEQYF. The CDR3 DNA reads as TGTGCCAGCAGCCCTCCCTCGACAGGTTGGGAGCAGTACTTC.